This T cell receptor (beta chain) was obtained from a study of shared clonotypes between healthy human individuals. Study conclusions and caveats: Blood was the sole source, and tissue repertoires probably differ.

For this clone: Its antigen remains unknown.

Deep-level settings were used for running the assay. Genomic DNA (from each subset) was split evenly across several immunoSEQ plates. Authors' methods: With immunoSEQ giving junction-only sequences and no quality scores, filtering differed. The table came from immunoSEQ multiplex PCR; TCRdb's copy has only in-frame clones and leaves some out. The D gene and trimming were derived from the DNA, and the V and J assignments and clone size from that table. This table has approximately 2.5 million clones, approximately 93% appearing once. Germline CDR1 and CDR2: SNHLY and FYNNEI. V dropped 5 bases and J dropped 2 bases, with 7 bases sitting between them. This CDR3 comprises 12 residues.

The genes are TRBV2 and TRBJ2-7; no clear D. The sample comprised naive CD4+ T cells from PBMCs. Subset specified: CD45RA+ positively selected. This TCR derives from a man aged 18 to 30 in good health. Some clones in this sample may be carry-over from other donors' samples. The CDR3 spells CASSLLPYEQYF. In DNA form, the CDR3 reads TGTGCCAGCAGTCTACTCCCCTACGAGCAGTACTTC.